This T cell receptor (beta chain) was captured by sequencing in a study of PD-1 blockade in classical Hodgkin lymphoma. This clone was detected only a few times. Its antigen is currently unknown. Points from the study as a whole: Newly diagnosed patients were reported to exhibit reduced baseline TCR diversity relative to healthy donors. It was among complete responders that baseline diversity resembled that of newly diagnosed patients. Researchers reported that CD4+ TCR diversity, though not CD8+, rose significantly by C4D1. After ASCT, patients who started nivolumab under 1 year later were excluded.

The data were produced by immunoSEQ multiplex PCR, yet TCRdb's version contains in-frame clones alone and is incomplete. The data contain approximately 150,000 clones, approximately 80% of them singletons. The germline CDR1 and CDR2 sequences are SEHNR and FQNEAQ (reference sequence). J gave up 10 bases and V 1 base, and 6 bases lay outside the gene matches. CDR3 length: 14 residues. Each patient's relapse followed autologous stem cell transplantation, and brentuximab vedotin exposure varied. The V gene is TRBV7-9, the J gene TRBJ1-5, with 8 bases fitting TRBD1. The receptor's source is a human donor with classical Hodgkin lymphoma. Specimen: peripheral blood mononuclear cells (PBMCs), collected before the second cycle of nivolumab. The DNA of the CDR3 is TGTGCCAGCAGCTTAGGGGCGACAGGGGACCCCCAGCATTTT. Protein: CASSLGATGDPQHF.